Each of the 17 T cell receptor beta chains below was sequenced from the same sample in a study of blood T cell repertoires in COVID-19. Measured with immunoSEQ multiplex PCR; TCRdb has only the in-frame clones, and not every one. The sample includes about 160,000 clones, over 75% of them seen just once. The material sequenced was peripheral blood. The receptors come from a man aged 55 to 70 with active or convalescent COVID-19.

V usage is TRBV6-5 and J usage is TRBJ2-3; D ambiguous. Germline lookup yields CDR1 MNHEY and CDR2 SVGAGI. The CDR3 has 14 residues. V was shortened by 3 bases and J by 2 bases, with 9 bases between the two germline ends. CDR3 in DNA: TGTGCCAGCAGTTATAGCCAGACCACAGATACGCAGTATTTT. This sequence encodes CASSYSQTTDTQYF.

This chain uses TRBV6-5 with TRBJ2-1; 7 bases match TRBD2. Per the germline V gene, CDR1 is MNHEY and CDR2 is SVGAGI. The CDR3 has 11 amino acids. V gave up 8 bases and J gave up 10 bases; unmatched junction bases: 5. The CDR3 nucleotides are TGTGCCAGCGGCCCTAGCGGCGAGCAGTTCTTC. Translated, it gives CASGPSGEQFF.

J is TRBJ2-1 and V is TRBV5-1; D perhaps matches TRBD2 (6 bases). The CDR3 has 13 residues. The germline V and J ends were trimmed by 3 bases and 5 bases, with 9 bases remaining between them. Germline values: CDR1 SGHRS, CDR2 YFSETQ. Written as DNA, the CDR3 is TGCGCCAGCAGCTACCGACTAGACAATGAGCAGTTCTTC. Protein product: CASSYRLDNEQFF.

The V and J genes are TRBV3-1 (or the pseudogene TRBV3-2) and TRBJ1-1; TRBD1 aligns across 7 bases. Germline V lookup: CDR1 LGHDT, CDR2 YNNKEL (reference sequence). This CDR3 region has 15 residues. The trim removed 2 bases at V and 4 bases at J, leaving 7 bases unmatched. CDR3 protein: CASSQQGVRGTEAFF. The CDR3 DNA follows: TGTGCCAGCAGCCAACAGGGGGTGAGGGGCACTGAAGCTTTCTTT.

The chain couples TRBV6-5 to TRBJ2-1; maybe TRBD1 (5 bases). Germline V gives CDR1 MNHEY, CDR2 SVGAGI. The CDR3 length is 14 residues. Trimming shortened V by 6 bases and J by 5 bases, and 14 bases separated the two germline ends. The CDR3 loop is CASSRAGQNNEQFF. The CDR3 DNA follows: TGTGCCAGCAGCCGGGCAGGGCAGAACAATGAGCAGTTCTTC.

The V and J genes are TRBV4-1 and TRBJ1-4; maybe TRBD1 (6 bases). Germline loops: CDR1 MGHRA, CDR2 YSYEKL. Trimming removed 0 bases from V and 2 bases from J, with 13 bases in between. This CDR3 spans 17 amino acids. For the CDR3, the DNA is TGCGCCAGCAGCCAAGAAGGGGGAGTTTTGACTAATGAAAAACTGTTTTTT. It yields the protein CASSQEGGVLTNEKLFF.

This chain joins TRBV20-1 and TRBJ2-1, with TRBD2 matching over 12 bases. Unmatched junction bases numbered 21, after V lost 3 bases and J lost 3 bases. CDR3 size: 21 residues. Germline V gives CDR1 DFQATT, CDR2 SNEGSKA (reference sequence). This chain's CDR3 is CSASPNPGLAGPTTDYNEQFF. In DNA form, the CDR3 reads TGCAGTGCTAGTCCAAATCCGGGACTAGCGGGTCCAACCACCGACTACAATGAGCAGTTCTTC.

The chain carries TRBV5-1 and TRBJ1-6; D is undetermined. V lost 4 bases and J lost 5, with 13 bases in between. The CDR3 is 15 amino acids. The germline V gene encodes CDR1 SGHRS and CDR2 YFSETQ. The CDR3 here is CASSVNTDNNSPLHF. In nucleotides, the CDR3 is TGCGCCAGCAGCGTGAACACAGATAATAATTCACCCCTCCACTTT.

There are a few counts of this clone. The chain is built from TRBV5-1 and TRBJ1-2; D possibly corresponds to TRBD1 (6 bases). This CDR3 has 13 amino acids. Deletions cut 8 bases from V and 6 bases from J, with 17 bases between. Germline V gene lookup returns CDR1 SGHRS and CDR2 YFSETQ. DNA for the CDR3: TGCGCCAGTACCAGGGGATCGGAGGATGGCTACACCTTC. Amino acids: CASTRGSEDGYTF.

The V and J genes are TRBV7-9 and TRBJ2-5; 9 bases are shared with TRBD2. Germline V gene sequence: CDR1 SEHNR, CDR2 FQNEAQ (reference sequence). After removal of 1 base from V and 5 bases from J, the junction contained 5 bases not matched to a gene. The length of the CDR3 is 15 residues. The CDR3 coding sequence is TGTGCCAGCAGCTTAGACGCGGGGGGGCTCGAGACCCAGTACTTC. Amino acid sequence: CASSLDAGGLETQYF.

The chain employs TRBV5-6 and TRBJ2-7, with TRBD1 matching 7 bases. The CDR3 has 15 residues. Germline CDR1 is SGHDT and CDR2 is YYEEEE. The junction had 7 bases not matched to a gene; V was cut back by 0 bases and J by 4 bases. The CDR3 bases are TGTGCCAGCAGCTTGGGTCCAGGGGGAACTTACGAGCAGTACTTC. This encodes CASSLGPGGTYEQYF. The full variable domain, completed using reference TRBV5-6 and TRBJ2-7, is DAGVTQSPTHLIKTRGQQVTLRCSPKSGHDTVSWYQQALGQGPQFIFQYYEEEERQRGNFPDRFSGHQFPNYSSELNVNALLLGDSALYLCASSLGPGGTYEQYFGPGTRLTVT.

The J gene is TRBJ1-3, the V gene TRBV6-5; unclear D gene. CDR3 length: 14 amino acids. CDR1 is MNHEY and CDR2 is SVGAGI in the germline V gene. V was pared by 7 bases and J by 2 bases, with 12 bases between. The CDR3 nucleotides read TGTGCCAGCACCCCCGGGGAGGCTGGAAACACCATATATTTT. Its translation: CASTPGEAGNTIYF.

V gene TRBV6-5 combines with J gene TRBJ2-7; D may be TRBD1 (6 bases). V lost 0 bases to trimming and J lost 2 bases, with 14 bases between them. CDR1 is MNHEY and CDR2 is SVGAGI in the germline V gene. This CDR3 has 16 residues. CDR3 sequence reads: CASSYSRGHRAYEQYF. The CDR3 DNA reads as TGTGCCAGCAGTTACTCGCGTGGGCACAGGGCCTACGAGCAGTACTTC.

The V and J genes are TRBV2 and TRBJ1-3, with D uncertain. Germline lookup yields CDR1 SNHLY and CDR2 FYNNEI. The CDR3 totals 15 residues. Trimming shortened V by 3 bases and J by 0 bases, and 9 bases separated the two germline ends. The CDR3 loop reads CASSDEPLSGNTIYF. CDR3 sequence (DNA): TGTGCCAGCAGTGACGAGCCCCTCTCTGGAAACACCATATATTTT.

The chain couples TRBV6-5 to TRBJ1-4; 7 bases map to TRBD1. This CDR3 has 16 residues. V dropped 3 bases and J dropped 4; count of bases not matched to a gene: 8. Germline-derived CDR1 and CDR2 are MNHEY and SVGAGI. The CDR3 loop is CASSYQPGQRNEKLFF. CDR3 DNA: TGTGCCAGCAGTTATCAACCGGGACAGCGTAATGAAAAACTGTTTTTT.

The genes are TRBV29-1 and TRBJ1-2, with D perhaps matching TRBD1 (5 bases). V lost 4 bases and J lost 8, with 11 bases in between. The CDR3 loop spans 11 amino acids. Germline CDR1 SQVTM, CDR2 ANQGSEA. CDR3 DNA sequence: TGCAGCGTTGTTCAGGGTCACGGCTACACCTTC. It specifies CSVVQGHGYTF.

The chain uses TRBV4-1 and TRBJ1-4; D unclear. The CDR3 loop spans 12 amino acids. Trimming left V 1 base short and J 14 bases short, with 11 bases between. Germline assignment: CDR1 MGHRA and CDR2 YSYEKL. CDR3 bases: TGCGCCAGCAGCCAAGCCGACACTGCGCTGTTTTTT. Encoded protein: CASSQADTALFF.